This TCR beta chain came from a study of T-cell reconstitution after alpha-beta-depleted transplantation in children. The study's findings and limits: High day-60 TCRbeta diversity in some patients came from surviving recipient T cells and thymic progenitors. It was newly produced T cells that mostly accounted for T-cell counts and diversity one year after transplant. Expanded clones from the graft, numbering several hundred, reportedly supplied alpha-beta T cells about two months after transplant.

The germline V gene encodes CDR1 SQVTM and CDR2 ANQGSEA. V was pared by 5 bases and J by 6 bases, with 4 bases of the junction left unmatched. CDR3 length: 12 amino acids. Unique molecular identifiers featured in how the TCRbeta library was prepared. TCRdb re-called the PCR reads through MiXCR, storing one row per CDR3 protein. The data show around 500,000 distinct CDR3 sequences, 20% to 25% seen once. This clonotype has more than one count but fewer than ten. Its specificity is not known. The chain employs TRBV29-1 and TRBJ2-3; 8 nucleotides agree with TRBD1. The receptor was derived from a boy less than two years old who had a stem cell transplant for acute myeloid leukemia, so the T cells may come from the graft donor. The material was PBMCs, mostly from graft donor cells, obtained 360 days after TCRalphabeta/CD19-depleted stem cell transplant. DNA of the CDR3: TGCAGCGTTAAACACAGGGGGGATACGCAGTATTTT. Its translation is CSVKHRGDTQYF.